These 4 T cell receptor beta chains share one sample of origin, sequenced in a study of shared clonotypes between healthy human individuals. Libraries were prepared by immunoSEQ multiplex PCR; TCRdb keeps only in-frame clonotypes and omits some of them. The data hold around 2,000,000 clones, with 85% to 95% observed a single time. Sequencing was carried out using naive CD4+ T cells sorted from blood. The subset was: CD45RA+ positively selected. The receptors come from a man aged 18 to 29 in good health.

V gene TRBV27 combines with J gene TRBJ2-3; 10 positions match TRBD2. The trim removed 6 bases at V and 0 bases at J, leaving 12 bases unmatched. The CDR3 length is 18 residues. The V gene's germline CDR1 is MNHEY and CDR2 SMNVEV (reference sequence). The CDR3 DNA is TGTGCCAGCAGCCCAACCCCCACTAGCGGGACTAGCACAGATACGCAGTATTTT. It is translated as CASSPTPTSGTSTDTQYF.

For this clone: Other DNA sequences from this sample encode an identical CDR3 as well. J is TRBJ2-7 and V is TRBV5-1; 9 bases map to TRBD1. Germline-derived CDR1 and CDR2 are SGHRS and YFSETQ. With V trimmed by 4 bases and J by 1 base, 6 bases remained unmatched. There are 15 residues in the CDR3. This CDR3 is CASSPTGTGSYEQYF. CDR3 DNA: TGCGCCAGCAGCCCAACCGGGACAGGGTCCTACGAGCAGTACTTC.

V is TRBV6-1 and J is TRBJ1-2; TRBD1 matches at 7 bases. CDR1 and CDR2 from the germline V gene are MNHNS and SASEGT. V trimming: 8 bases; J trimming: 3 bases; junction bases outside the gene matches: 9. The CDR3 loop spans 14 amino acids. CDR3 sequence: CASHRTGEDYGYTF. CDR3 bases: TGTGCCAGCCATAGGACAGGAGAGGACTATGGCTACACCTTC.

This chain uses TRBV19 with TRBJ1-2; D is undetermined. V was pared by 10 bases and J by 0 bases, with 18 bases between. This CDR3 is built from 15 residues. Germline CDR1 is LNHDA and CDR2 is SQIVND (reference sequence). The CDR3 sequence is CATADGVQANYGYTF. CDR3 DNA sequence: TGTGCCACAGCGGACGGGGTTCAAGCTAACTATGGCTACACCTTC.